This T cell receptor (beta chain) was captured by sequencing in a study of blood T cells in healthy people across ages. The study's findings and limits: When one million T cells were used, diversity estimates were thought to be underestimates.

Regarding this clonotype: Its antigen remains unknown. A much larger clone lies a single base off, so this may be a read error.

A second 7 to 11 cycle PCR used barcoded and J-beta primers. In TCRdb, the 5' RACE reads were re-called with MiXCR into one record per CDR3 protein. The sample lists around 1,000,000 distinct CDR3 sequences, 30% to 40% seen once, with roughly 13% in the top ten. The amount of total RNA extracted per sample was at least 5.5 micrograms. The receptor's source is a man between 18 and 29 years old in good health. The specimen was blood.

CDR3 region: CASSLGRAMNEQFF. In DNA, the CDR3 is TGTGCCAGCAGCTTAGGGAGGGCCATGAATGAGCAGTTCTTC. The genes are TRBV13 and TRBJ2-1, with D perhaps matching TRBD2 (5 bases). The germline V and J ends were trimmed by 0 bases and 7 bases, with 10 bases remaining between them. This CDR3 region has 14 residues. Germline values: CDR1 PRHDT, CDR2 FYEKMQ (reference sequence). The whole variable domain, remainder taken from reference TRBV13 and TRBJ2-1, is AAGVIQSPRHLIKEKRETATLKCYPIPRHDTVYWYQQGPGQDPQFLISFYEKMQSDKGSIPDRFSAQQFSDYHSELNMSSLELGDSALYFCASSLGRAMNEQFFGPGTRLTVL.